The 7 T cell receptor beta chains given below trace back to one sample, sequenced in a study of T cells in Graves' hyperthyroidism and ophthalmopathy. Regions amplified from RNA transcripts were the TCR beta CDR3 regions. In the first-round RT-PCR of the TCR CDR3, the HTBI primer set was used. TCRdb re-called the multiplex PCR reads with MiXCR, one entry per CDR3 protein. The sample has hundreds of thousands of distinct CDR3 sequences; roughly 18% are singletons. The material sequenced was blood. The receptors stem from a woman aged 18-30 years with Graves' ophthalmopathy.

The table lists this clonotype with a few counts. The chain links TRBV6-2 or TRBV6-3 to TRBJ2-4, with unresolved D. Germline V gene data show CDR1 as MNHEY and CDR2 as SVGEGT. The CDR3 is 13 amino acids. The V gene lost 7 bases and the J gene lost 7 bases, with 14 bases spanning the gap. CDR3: CASTHGDANIQYF. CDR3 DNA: TGTGCCAGCACCCATGGGGATGCGAACATTCAGTACTTC.

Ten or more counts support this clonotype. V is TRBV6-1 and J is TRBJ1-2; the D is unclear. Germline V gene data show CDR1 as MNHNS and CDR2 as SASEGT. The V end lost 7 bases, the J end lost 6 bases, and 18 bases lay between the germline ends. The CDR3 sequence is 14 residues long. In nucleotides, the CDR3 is TGTGCCAGCACCAAGTCGGGAATTGGTAATGGCTACACCTTC. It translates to CASTKSGIGNGYTF.

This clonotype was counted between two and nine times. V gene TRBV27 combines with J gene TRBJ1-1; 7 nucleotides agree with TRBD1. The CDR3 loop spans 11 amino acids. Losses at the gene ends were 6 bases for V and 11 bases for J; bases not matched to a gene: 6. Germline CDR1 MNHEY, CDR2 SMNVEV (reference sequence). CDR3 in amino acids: CASRGQSGAFF. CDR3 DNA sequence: TGTGCCAGCAGGGGACAGTCGGGGGCTTTCTTT.

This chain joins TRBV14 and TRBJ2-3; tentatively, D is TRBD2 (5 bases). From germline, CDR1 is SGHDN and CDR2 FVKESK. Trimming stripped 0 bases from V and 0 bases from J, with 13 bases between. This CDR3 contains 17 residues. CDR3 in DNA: TGTGCCAGCAGCCAAGATGTCGGAGGTGCTAGCACAGATACGCAGTATTTT. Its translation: CASSQDVGGASTDTQYF.

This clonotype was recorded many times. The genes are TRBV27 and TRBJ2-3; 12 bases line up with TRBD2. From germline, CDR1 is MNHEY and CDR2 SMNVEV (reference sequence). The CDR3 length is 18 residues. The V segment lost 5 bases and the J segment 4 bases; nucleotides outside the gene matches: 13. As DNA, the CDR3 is TGTGCCAGCAGTACCCAGGGCCCGGGACTAGCGGGCTCAGATACGCAGTATTTT. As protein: CASSTQGPGLAGSDTQYF.

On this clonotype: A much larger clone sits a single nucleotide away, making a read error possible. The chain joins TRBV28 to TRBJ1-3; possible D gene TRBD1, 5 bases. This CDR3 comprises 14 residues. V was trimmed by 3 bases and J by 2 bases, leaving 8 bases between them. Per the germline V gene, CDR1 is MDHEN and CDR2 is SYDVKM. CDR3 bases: TGTGCCAGCAGTTTTGGGACTACTGGAAACACCATATATTTT. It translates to CASSFGTTGNTIYF.

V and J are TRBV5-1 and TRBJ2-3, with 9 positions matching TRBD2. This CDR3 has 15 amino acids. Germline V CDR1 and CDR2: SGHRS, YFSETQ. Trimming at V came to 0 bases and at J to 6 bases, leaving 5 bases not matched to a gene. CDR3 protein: CASSLARGGADTQYF. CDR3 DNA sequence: TGCGCCAGCAGCTTGGCCCGCGGGGGGGCTGATACGCAGTATTTT.